This T cell receptor beta chain was identified during a study of metastatic and nonmetastatic thyroid tumors. Looking at the study overall: Malignant and benign thyroid patients had repertoires compared in peripheral blood and tumor or nodule tissue.

The authors' processing: It was from CDR3 differences across clinicopathological groups that a distant-metastasis classifier for papillary thyroid cancer was built. With MiXCR, TCRdb reprocessed the PCR reads. It is TCRdb's table, rather than the study itself, that gives the V and J calls and clone size. The sample records tens of thousands of clones, roughly an eighth being singletons. The V gene's germline CDR1 is MNHEY and CDR2 SVGEGT. CDR3 length: 14 residues. Trimming took 8 bases from V and 4 from J, leaving 12 bases between them. All patients were treatment-naive before thyroid surgery. At least ten counts were recorded for this clone. What it recognizes is unknown. Study results and caveats: Significantly higher TCR beta diversity was reportedly seen in malignant thyroid tumors than benign nodules, in blood and tumor.

V is TRBV6-2 or TRBV6-3 and J is TRBJ2-6, with D perhaps given as TRBD1 or TRBD2 (5 bases each). This receptor was identified in a female donor with papillary thyroid cancer or a benign thyroid nodule (not recorded which). Some clones in this sample may be carry-over from other donors' samples. Sequenced material: tumor tissue. CDR3 DNA: TGTGCCAGCGGGACGACGGGGGGGGCCAACGTCCTGACTTTC. This codes for CASGTTGGANVLTF.